This T cell receptor beta chain derives from a study of blood T cell repertoires in COVID-19. In the study overall: The study drew acute and convalescent COVID-19 samples from the United States, Italy and Spain. PBMCs, B-cell-depleted T cells, or T cells were the source of the cDNA or gDNA that made up the material.

Looked up from germline, CDR1 is MNHNY and CDR2 is SVGAGI (reference sequence). Trimming cost V 6 bases and J 5 bases; bases outside gene matches: 5. This CDR3 contains 13 residues. This clone appeared a single time. Study processing details: Estimated nucleated cell counts came from reference gene primer amplification. This table comes from immunoSEQ multiplex PCR, and its TCRdb copy is limited to in-frame clones, with some not included. That table is the source of V, J and clone size, and D and trimming were worked out from the DNA. Among approximately 50,000 clones listed, 88% were seen once. The V gene is TRBV6-6, the J gene TRBJ1-1, with 8 bases identical to TRBD1. The receptor's source is a human donor in a cohort sampled during active COVID-19. Sequenced input: peripheral blood. CDR3 in DNA: TGTGCCAGCAGCCAAGACAGGGGAACTGAAGCTTTCTTT. This encodes CASSQDRGTEAFF.